This T cell receptor beta chain emerged from a study of PD-1 blockade in classical Hodgkin lymphoma. Study observations and caveats: Individuals initiating nivolumab under 1 year after ASCT were excluded. Newly diagnosed patients reportedly trailed healthy donors in baseline TCR diversity.

Each of the patients experienced relapse following autologous stem cell transplantation, and their brentuximab vedotin exposure differed. Complete response, partial response or progressive disease was each patient's best response. Assay: immunoSEQ multiplex PCR; the TCRdb copy retains only in-frame clones and omits some. The repertoire includes about 19,000 clones, 65% to 85% of them detected once, and nearly 6.5% sits in the top ten. Points on this clone: Its antigen is not identified.

Trimming pared 4 bases from V and 0 bases from J, leaving 16 bases between. This CDR3 region has 16 residues. In germline, CDR1 is MNHEY, CDR2 SMNVEV (reference sequence). This material consisted of peripheral blood mononuclear cells (PBMCs), taken at baseline. This rearrangement joins TRBV27 to TRBJ2-7; the D is unclear. The source is a human donor with classical Hodgkin lymphoma. The CDR3 nucleotides are TGTGCCAGCAGTTCTCTAGGGCAGGCATCCTCCTACGAGCAGTACTTC. Its protein product is CASSSLGQASSYEQYF.